The 5 T cell receptor beta chains below all came from one sample that was sequenced in a study of blood T cells in healthy people across ages. A second PCR of about 6 to 12 cycles used a sample-barcoded 5' primer and a J-beta primer mix. MiXCR, applied by TCRdb to the 5' RACE reads, yields one record per CDR3 protein. The sample has over 500,000 distinct CDR3 sequences; about 29% are singletons. This same sample was also part of a study on T cells of mothers and their children.

Source material: blood. All receptors come from a boy younger than 10 in good health.

The gene calls are TRBV20-1 and TRBJ1-2; 8 bases are shared with TRBD1. The CDR3 sequence is 14 residues long. CDR1 and CDR2 from the germline V gene are DFQATT and SNEGSKA (reference sequence). Trimming cost V 6 bases and J 8 bases; bases outside gene matches: 14. CDR3 DNA: TGCAGTGCCAAATCAGACAGGGGAGGTCAAGGCTACACCTTC. Translation: CSAKSDRGGQGYTF.

The chain carries TRBV10-3 and TRBJ1-3; unclear D gene. The CDR3 is 16 residues long. V lost 0 bases to trimming and J lost 3 bases, with 12 bases between them. Germline V gene lookup returns CDR1 ENHRY and CDR2 SYGVKD. The CDR3 nucleotides are TGTGCCATCAGTGAGTCCGAGGGAATTAGTGGAAACACCATATATTTT. Translated, it gives CAISESEGISGNTIYF.

This clonotype was seen only a few times. The V call is TRBV9, the J call TRBJ2-5; D gene unclear. The J call may be wrong; the DNA end is better matched by TRBJ2-7. The CDR3 runs 14 residues. Germline CDR1 is SGDLS and CDR2 is YYNGEE. CDR3 DNA sequence: TGTGCCAGCAGCAGCAGAGCTACCGCCTACGAGCAGTACTTC. It yields the protein CASSSRATAYEQYF.

This clonotype has only a few counts. The V call is TRBV20-1, the J call TRBJ1-1, with a tentative D call TRBD1 (5 bases). The CDR3 has 9 amino acids. Germline CDR1 DFQATT, CDR2 SNEGSKA (reference sequence). The germline V and J ends were trimmed by 5 bases and 10 bases, with 8 bases remaining between them. The CDR3 bases are TGCAGTGCTCAAAGGGGAGCTTTCTTT. Protein: CSAQRGAFF.

Here the CDR3 DNA reads TGTGCCATCAGTGAAGACCGAGAAAGTGGGACCCAGTACTTC. Translated: CAISEDRESGTQYF. The V gene is TRBV10-3, the J gene TRBJ2-5; D is unclear. Per germline, CDR1 ENHRY and CDR2 SYGVKD. The CDR3 runs to 14 residues. The ends were cut back, 3 bases at V and 7 bases at J, with 15 bases in the middle.